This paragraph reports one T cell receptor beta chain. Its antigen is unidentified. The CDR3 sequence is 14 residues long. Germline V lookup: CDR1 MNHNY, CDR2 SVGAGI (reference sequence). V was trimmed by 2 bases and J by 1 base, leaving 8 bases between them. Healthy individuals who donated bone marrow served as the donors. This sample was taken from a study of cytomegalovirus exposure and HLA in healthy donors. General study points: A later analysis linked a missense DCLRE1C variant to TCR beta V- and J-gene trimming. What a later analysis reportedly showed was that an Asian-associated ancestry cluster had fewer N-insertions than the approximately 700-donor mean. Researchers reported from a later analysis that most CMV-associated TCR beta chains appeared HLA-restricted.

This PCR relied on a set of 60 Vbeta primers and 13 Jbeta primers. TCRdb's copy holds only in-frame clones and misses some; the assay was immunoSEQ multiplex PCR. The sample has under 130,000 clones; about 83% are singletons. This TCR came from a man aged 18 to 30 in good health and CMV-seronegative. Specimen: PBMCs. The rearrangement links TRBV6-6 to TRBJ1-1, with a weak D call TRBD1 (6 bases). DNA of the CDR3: TGTGCCAGCAGTTACCAGGGGACGAACACTGAAGCTTTCTTT. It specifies CASSYQGTNTEAFF.